This section outlines one T cell receptor beta chain sequence together with its context. Its cognate antigen is unknown. Trimming removed 2 bases at V and 0 bases at J, with 19 bases between. Per germline, CDR1 GTSNPN and CDR2 SVGIG (reference sequence). The CDR3 covers 17 residues. The sample belongs to a study of T cell clonotyping in hematopoietic cell transplantation. Broader study findings: CD4 and CD8 repertoire contributions could not be separated without sorting. Recipient TCR diversity dropped after transplant; expanded clonotypes rose from day 30 to 180.

Noted time point: recipient sample about 28 days before transplant, after cytoreduction. Recipient blood drawn about 28 days pretransplant and days 30, 100, 180 after. Profiled with immunoSEQ multiplex PCR; TCRdb holds only in-frame clones, not every one. The repertoire holds 45,000 to 60,000 clones, with 85% to 90% as singletons. The chain is built from TRBV30 and TRBJ1-2, with D tentatively TRBD1 (5 bases). The source of this sequence is a man aged 60 to 75 with biphenotypic leukemia. Some clones in this sample may be carry-over from other donors' samples. Sequences were derived from peripheral blood mononuclear cells, sampled before stem cell transplant. This CDR3 is CAWSLLRDVWPNYGYTF. The CDR3, as DNA: TGTGCCTGGAGTCTTCTGAGGGACGTTTGGCCTAACTATGGCTACACCTTC.